This passage covers 29 T cell receptor beta chains from one sample sequenced in a study of blood T cells in healthy people across ages. The use of a sample-barcoded 5' primer and a J-beta primer mix characterized a second PCR of roughly 7 to 12 cycles. MiXCR was run by TCRdb on the 5' RACE reads, yielding one entry per CDR3 protein. The sample shows more than 1 million distinct CDR3 sequences, less than 50% of them seen only once. The source material was blood. The receptor set was obtained from a woman aged 60 to 75 in good health.

The J gene is TRBJ2-7, the V gene TRBV20-1, with TRBD2 identical over 8 bases. CDR3 size: 14 residues. V lost 3 bases to trimming and J lost 4 bases; unmatched junction nucleotides: 8. Germline V gene data show CDR1 as DFQATT and CDR2 as SNEGSKA (reference sequence). As DNA, the CDR3 is TGCAGTGCTAGGAGCGGGGGCGGGAGGTACGAGCAGTACTTC. Translating it yields CSARSGGGRYEQYF.

This clonotype was recorded once. The chain carries TRBV27 and TRBJ2-3; D is possibly TRBD1 or TRBD2 (5 bases each). The length of the CDR3 is 17 residues. The V gene's germline CDR1 is MNHEY and CDR2 SMNVEV (reference sequence). The germline V and J ends were trimmed by 4 bases and 0 bases, with 17 bases remaining between them. The CDR3 DNA follows: TGTGCCAGCAGTTCCCCCCGGGGCCTTGCTAGCACAGATACGCAGTATTTT. It translates to CASSSPRGLASTDTQYF.

V is TRBV5-1 and J is TRBJ2-5; 8 nucleotides align to TRBD2. Germline CDR1 reads SGHRS; CDR2 reads YFSETQ. The CDR3 is made up of 17 amino acids. V dropped 0 bases and J dropped 4; count of bases not matched to a gene: 11. CDR3 sequence reads: CASSLGAQAGVGETQYF. The CDR3 nucleotides read TGCGCCAGCAGCTTGGGGGCCCAAGCGGGAGTCGGAGAGACCCAGTACTTC.

This clonotype was counted a single time. V is TRBV27 and J is TRBJ2-3, with 14 bases aligning to TRBD2. From germline, CDR1 is MNHEY and CDR2 SMNVEV (reference sequence). This CDR3 is 15 amino acids long. The CDR3 loop reads CVSIEGTSGRDTQYF. The CDR3 DNA reads TGTGTCTCGATCGAAGGGACTAGCGGGAGAGATACGCAGTATTTT.

In its sample, this clonotype was seen a few times. V is TRBV4-1 and J is TRBJ2-4, with 8 bases matching TRBD2. The J call is in doubt because the DNA end fits TRBJ2-7 better. This CDR3 comprises 18 residues. From germline, CDR1 is MGHRA and CDR2 YSYEKL. This CDR3 reads CASSQEGGWTSHTDEQYF. The DNA of the CDR3 is TGCGCCAGCAGCCAAGAGGGGGGTTGGACTAGCCATACCGACGAGCAGTACTTC.

This clonotype was detected only once. J is TRBJ2-7 and V is TRBV5-6, with a tentative D call TRBD1 (6 bases). Germline assignment: CDR1 SGHDT and CDR2 YYEEEE. The CDR3 is 18 residues long. V gave up 2 bases and J gave up 4 bases, with 25 bases separating them. The CDR3 region is CASSLVLEYRDNPYEQYF. In DNA, the CDR3 is TGTGCCAGCAGCTTAGTCTTAGAGTACCGGGACAATCCGTACGAGCAGTACTTC.

V is TRBV11-3 and J is TRBJ2-7, with TRBD1 matching over 10 bases. The CDR3 has 17 amino acids. Germline values: CDR1 SGHNT, CDR2 YENEEA. The V and J ends lost 5 bases and 7 bases, in that order; junction bases with no gene match: 17. CDR3 sequence reads: CASSGKSPGTGVREQYF. DNA of the CDR3: TGTGCCAGCAGCGGAAAGTCGCCCGGGACAGGGGTGAGGGAGCAGTACTTC.

This clonotype was seen more than once but under ten times. The V and J genes are TRBV5-1 and TRBJ1-2; TRBD1 is a possible D gene (6 bases). This CDR3 region has 15 residues. Per germline, CDR1 SGHRS and CDR2 YFSETQ. Trimming removed 4 bases at V and 1 base at J, with 14 bases between. CDR3 in DNA: TGCGCCAGCAGCGCATCCGGGACACTTAACTATGGCTACACCTTC. Translating gives CASSASGTLNYGYTF.

This clonotype was seen only a few times. V usage is TRBV5-1 and J usage is TRBJ1-2; no definite D call. CDR3 length equals 13 residues. The V gene's germline CDR1 is SGHRS and CDR2 YFSETQ. With 1 base removed from V and 7 bases from J, the gap between germline ends came to 11 bases. CDR3 bases: TGCGCCAGCAGCTTGTTCGTCGATCGTGGCTACACCTTC. Translation: CASSLFVDRGYTF.

This rearrangement joins TRBV20-1 to TRBJ2-3; 9 bases match TRBD1. The CDR3 spans 18 residues. V trimming: 0 bases; J trimming: 0 bases; junction bases outside the gene matches: 10. Germline CDR1 DFQATT, CDR2 SNEGSKA (reference sequence). CDR3 amino acids: CSARDNGRTGESTDTQYF. As DNA, the CDR3 is TGCAGTGCTAGAGATAACGGAAGGACAGGGGAAAGCACAGATACGCAGTATTTT.

In its sample, this clonotype was seen a few times. V and J are TRBV6-1 and TRBJ2-4; D is perhaps TRBD1 (5 bases). The last part of the DNA fits TRBJ2-7 better; the J call may be wrong. Germline CDR1 reads MNHNS; CDR2 reads SASEGT. The CDR3 spans 12 residues. In DNA, the CDR3 is TGTGCCAGCAGTGAAGGACAGTACGAGCAGTACTTC. As protein: CASSEGQYEQYF.

V usage is TRBV5-1 and J usage is TRBJ2-7; 13 nucleotides match TRBD2. CDR1 is SGHRS, CDR2 YFSETQ, per germline. The length of the CDR3 is 16 residues. Losses at the gene ends were 5 bases for V and 7 bases for J; bases not matched to a gene: 12. CDR3 sequence: CASSPSSGLAGFEQYF. The CDR3 DNA sequence: TGCGCCAGCAGTCCTTCCTCGGGACTAGCGGGATTTGAGCAGTACTTC.

J is TRBJ2-7 and V is TRBV7-9, with a weak D call TRBD2 (6 bases). Germline CDR1 and CDR2: SEHNR and FQNEAQ (reference sequence). The CDR3 extends over 17 amino acids. V gave up 3 bases and J gave up 0 bases, with 18 bases separating them. The CDR3 region has the DNA TGTGCCAGCAGCTTCCCAAGGAAGGAGGGAAGCTCCTACGAGCAGTACTTC. It codes for CASSFPRKEGSSYEQYF. The full variable domain, completed using reference TRBV7-9 and TRBJ2-7, is DTGVSQNPRHKITKRGQNVTFRCDPISEHNRLYWYRQTLGQGPEFLTYFQNEAQLEKSRLLSDRFSAERPKGSFSTLEIQRTEQGDSAMYLCASSFPRKEGSSYEQYFGPGTRLTVT.

This clonotype was seen a handful of times. The J gene is TRBJ2-3, the V gene TRBV15, with TRBD2 matching over 11 bases. Germline CDR1 reads LNHNV; CDR2 reads YYDKDF (reference sequence). J was trimmed by 4 bases and V by 4 bases; bases with no gene match: 7. The CDR3 spans 16 residues. CDR3 sequence: CATSILTSGGPDTQYF. As DNA, the CDR3 is TGTGCCACCAGCATTCTCACTAGCGGGGGACCAGATACGCAGTATTTT.

This sequence joins TRBV6-6 and TRBJ1-2; 9 nucleotides align to TRBD1. Trimming cost V 5 bases and J 10 bases; bases outside gene matches: 14. The CDR3 has 15 amino acids. Germline-derived CDR1 and CDR2 are MNHNY and SVGAGI (reference sequence). CDR3 amino acids: CASSRDRATAFVYTF. Here the CDR3 DNA reads TGTGCCAGCAGTCGGGACAGGGCCACCGCCTTTGTCTACACCTTC.

The V gene is TRBV10-3, the J gene TRBJ2-3, with D possibly TRBD2 on 6 matching bases. The germline V gene has CDR1 ENHRY and CDR2 SYGVKD. Trimming took off 1 base at V and 1 base at J, with 6 bases between the two ends. The CDR3 length is 14 residues. The CDR3 loop is CAISEWRGTDTQYF. The CDR3, as DNA: TGTGCCATCAGTGAGTGGAGGGGCACAGATACGCAGTATTTT.

The rearrangement uses TRBV25-1 and TRBJ1-6; unclear D gene. The V end lost 6 bases, the J end lost 7 bases, and 16 bases lay between the germline ends. The CDR3 is made up of 15 amino acids. CDR1 and CDR2 from the germline V gene are MGHDK and SYGVNS. CDR3 in amino acids: CASRPSGPGNSPLHF. The CDR3 DNA is TGTGCCAGCAGACCCTCCGGGCCGGGAAATTCACCCCTCCACTTT.

The genes are TRBV6-2 or TRBV6-3 and TRBJ2-4; D unresolved. The end of the DNA aligns better with TRBJ2-7, so the J call may be wrong. This CDR3 spans 14 amino acids. CDR1 MNHEY and CDR2 SVGEGT come from the germline V gene. The CDR3 DNA follows: TGTGCCAGCGGCTCCCCAGCCGCCTTCTACGAGCAGTACTTC. It specifies CASGSPAAFYEQYF.

This clonotype turned up a few times. The V gene is TRBV10-3, the J gene TRBJ2-3; D uncertain. Germline CDR1 ENHRY, CDR2 SYGVKD. The CDR3 is 13 residues long. Between the trimmed V and J ends, which lost 5 bases and 6 bases, there was a span of 12 bases. The CDR3 DNA sequence: TGTGCCATCAGTCCCATGGGCTTGGATACGCAGTATTTT. The encoded protein is CAISPMGLDTQYF.

On this clonotype itself: At one end the junction does not follow the germline gene, possibly because of a read error. This chain connects TRBV7-6 to TRBJ2-3, with D tentatively TRBD1 (5 bases). The CDR3 spans 16 residues. CDR1 is SGHVS, CDR2 FNYEAQ, per germline. CDR3 residues: CACSLGAVGAEDTQYF. The CDR3 DNA is TGTGCCTGCAGCTTAGGGGCGGTTGGGGCGGAAGATACGCAGTATTTT.

V is TRBV29-1 and J is TRBJ1-2; D remains unclear. V dropped 3 bases and J dropped 8 bases, with 7 bases sitting between them. In germline, CDR1 is SQVTM, CDR2 ANQGSEA. The CDR3 is 10 residues long. The CDR3 region has the DNA TGCAGCGTTGACGGTAACGGCTACACCTTC. Its translation: CSVDGNGYTF.

The chain employs TRBV20-1 and TRBJ2-1; D perhaps matches TRBD1 (6 bases). Germline V lookup: CDR1 DFQATT, CDR2 SNEGSKA (reference sequence). The length of the CDR3 is 12 residues. V shed 4 bases and J shed 9 bases, with 13 bases lying between them. CDR3 sequence reads: CSATPTGLEQFF. Written as DNA, the CDR3 is TGCAGTGCTACCCCGACAGGCCTTGAGCAGTTCTTC.

The rearrangement uses TRBV28 and TRBJ1-2; TRBD1 is a possible D gene (5 bases). CDR1 and CDR2 (germline): MDHEN, SYDVKM. The CDR3 sequence is 14 residues long. V lost 6 bases and J 2 bases, leaving 13 bases between the germline ends. CDR3 coding DNA: TGTGCCAGCAGGGGACCCTCTGGGAACTATGGCTACACCTTC. The encoded protein is CASRGPSGNYGYTF.

V is TRBV29-1 and J is TRBJ1-1; weak D call: TRBD1 (5 bases). The length of the CDR3 is 12 residues. Trimming pared 3 bases from V and 11 bases from J, leaving 16 bases between. Germline V gives CDR1 SQVTM, CDR2 ANQGSEA. The chain's CDR3 is CSVDLDGTGAFF. The CDR3, as DNA: TGCAGCGTTGATTTAGATGGGACGGGGGCTTTCTTT.

This sequence joins TRBV6-2 or TRBV6-3 and TRBJ2-1, with D perhaps matching TRBD2 (6 bases). The germline V gene has CDR1 MNHEY and CDR2 SVGEGT. Trimming stripped 2 bases from V and 3 bases from J, with 14 bases between. The CDR3 totals 16 residues. The CDR3: CASSYGGKGNYNEQFF. The CDR3 region has the DNA TGTGCCAGCAGTTACGGAGGGAAGGGAAACTACAATGAGCAGTTCTTC.

CDR3 bases: TGCAGTCCCAGTAGAGCGGGAGTGGTAGATACGCAGTATTTT. Its translation: CSPSRAGVVDTQYF. The chain couples TRBV20-1 to TRBJ2-3; TRBD2 aligns across 8 bases. Germline V gene data show CDR1 as DFQATT and CDR2 as SNEGSKA (reference sequence). V trimming: 8 bases; J trimming: 5 bases; junction bases outside the gene matches: 12. CDR3 length: 14 amino acids.

This clonotype was recorded once. CDR3: CASSTRGGRSEQYF. As DNA, the CDR3 is TGTGCCAGCAGTACAAGGGGAGGGAGGTCCGAGCAGTACTTC. The chain links TRBV27 to TRBJ2-5; 7 nucleotides line up with TRBD2. Judging by the DNA end, TRBJ2-7 fits better; the J call may be wrong. The germline V gene has CDR1 MNHEY and CDR2 SMNVEV (reference sequence). This CDR3 is built from 14 residues.

This rearrangement joins TRBV4-2 to TRBJ2-3; 14 positions agree with TRBD2. Germline loops: CDR1 LGHNA, CDR2 YNFKEQ. Trimming at V came to 5 bases and at J to 6 bases, leaving 7 bases not matched to a gene. The CDR3 is 16 residues long. In nucleotides, the CDR3 is TGTGCCAGCAGCTTTGGGACTAGCGGGAGATGGGATACGCAGTATTTT. It yields the protein CASSFGTSGRWDTQYF.

The chain has TRBV4-1 and TRBJ1-1; D is unresolved. The germline V gene encodes CDR1 MGHRA and CDR2 YSYEKL. The V end was cut by 0 bases, the J end by 1 base, with 9 bases between. This CDR3 is 15 amino acids long. The CDR3 DNA follows: TGCGCCAGCAGCCAAGATTTGGCGGGGAACACTGAAGCTTTCTTT. It is translated as CASSQDLAGNTEAFF.